This T cell receptor (beta chain) was observed in a study of T cells in Graves' hyperthyroidism and ophthalmopathy (dated by TCRdb to the late 2010s). Regarding the research as a whole: To identify distinguishing TCR V-J signatures, a discovery cohort of some 99 patients was used, comprising 43 with Graves' ophthalmopathy and around 60 with stable Graves' hyperthyroidism. TCR Vbeta CDR3 sequencing of 140 or so peripheral blood samples (approximately 44 ophthalmopathy, around 80 hyperthyroidism and some 17 progressor patients) is reported in the paper. The approximately 90 discovery patients were divided at random into training and test sets in a 7:3 ratio. After sampling, hyperthyroidism patients received methimazole starting at 30 mg daily, and ophthalmopathy patients received high-dose intravenous methylprednisolone. Whether ophthalmopathy could be predicted prospectively was tested in an independent validation cohort made up of about 18 hyperthyroidism patients plus 17 patients who later progressed to ophthalmopathy. In about 6 Graves' hyperthyroidism patients, the study also compared T-cell repertoires from thyroid tissue with T-cell repertoires from blood. Overall results and qualifications from the work: In cross-validation, a model built on a 13 V-J signature told ophthalmopathy apart from stable hyperthyroidism with 85% to 90% sensitivity and about 81% specificity, and in testing the same model reached 80%/75%. Sample size was not statistically predetermined, and blinding of investigators to group allocation was not performed. Most expanded thyroid clonotypes (frequency above 0.001) were also detected in blood, suggesting blood repertoires may reflect thyroid immune responses. In validation, progression to ophthalmopathy was predicted by the model with roughly 69% sensitivity and approximately 78% specificity, a median of approximately 6.5 months before onset.

The TCR beta CDR3 regions were amplified from the RNA transcripts. The first round of RT-PCR for the TCR CDR3 was performed with the HTBI primer set and the Qiagen OneStep RT-PCR kit. The libraries were constructed in a second round of multiplex PCR and then size-selected and purified. Paired-end sequencing of the libraries was performed with 100 bp reads on an Illumina HiSeq2000. The authors' pipeline ran thus. SOAPnuke was used to process the raw data, with reads discarded if the reads contained adapters or uncalled bases, had a mean Phred below 15, or lacked an exact constant-primer or identifier match. High-quality paired reads were merged using COPE v1.2.5, and each unique nucleotide sequence was defined as a clonotype. Clonotypes were aligned to IMGT TRBV, TRBD and TRBJ reference segments using MiTCR v1.1. Only V-J combinations with frequency above 0.0001, covering 99.2% of repertoires, were analysed. A TCS score was defined as the ratio between F50 (clonal expansion) and ExV (chaos), using BLOSUM62-based TCRdist between CDR3 peptides within each V-J. Welch's t-statistics and random forest reduced roughly 530 V-J features to 10 to 15, which were used in a naive Bayes classifier (R e1071). Thyroid-blood repertoire similarity was quantified with the Morisita-Horn index. TCRdb reran the public reads through fastp at Q25 and MiXCR, keeping productive beta chains. Each entry is one CDR3 protein sequence, shown with its most common DNA and genes. It is TCRdb's table, rather than the study itself, that gives the V and J calls and clone size. This sample lists approximately 510,000 distinct CDR3 sequences; approximately 49% were detected once. Jointly, the top ten make up 35% to 50% of the sample.

The CDR3 has 14 amino acids, counting the end cysteine and phenylalanine. Left in the record is the CDR3 DNA by itself, 42 bases read in frame from the first base. Trimmed from V: 3 bases; trimmed from J: 5 bases; junction bases lacking a gene match: 6. The germline V gene (reference sequence) gives CDR1 as DFQATT and CDR2 as SNEGSKA. Any patient with an uncontrolled infection, another autoimmune disease, pregnancy or lactation was excluded. Diagnoses were established on the basis of clinical symptoms, serum thyroxine and TRAb, thyroid ultrasound, and orbital computed tomography. Trizol reagent was used to extract total RNA, and RNA quality was then checked on an Agilent 2100 Bioanalyzer. This clonotype was found a few times. Its cognate antigen has yet to be identified. No much larger clonotype is one base removed from it; base qualities were not supplied.

The chain is assembled from TRBV20-1 and TRBJ1-1; TRBD1 matches 10 bases in the middle. This receptor was obtained from an adult woman with Graves' disease, either hyperthyroidism or ophthalmopathy (not recorded which). Input material: peripheral blood or thyroid tissue (not recorded which). The DNA reads as follows: TGCAGTGCTAGGATGCGGACAGGGGGAACTGAAGCTTTCTTT. Its product reads: CSARMRTGGTEAFF.